This T cell receptor beta chain was obtained from a study of T cells after yellow fever vaccination. Study-wide points: Highly abundant clonotypes carried over from the bulk population could end up in FACS-sorted repertoires as contaminants. Subsequent to the booster, the majority of primary-vaccination clones reappeared (96% CD4, 85% to 90% CD8). Weaker in magnitude, the secondary response showed a faster peak on day 5 versus 15.

Template-switching 5'RACE yielded the TCR cDNA; a universal primer site and UMIs were added in the process. TCRdb re-called the 5' RACE reads through MiXCR, storing one row per CDR3 protein. The sample shows 400,000 or so distinct CDR3 sequences, about 6.2% of them seen only once. In this sample, this clonotype turned up many times. Its antigen is as yet unknown. The V and J ends lost 3 bases and 7 bases, in that order; junction bases with no gene match: 9. The CDR3 has 15 amino acids. Germline loops: CDR1 SGDLS, CDR2 YYNGEE. The rearrangement uses TRBV9 and TRBJ2-1; the match to TRBD1 covers 8 bases. The sequencing here drew on PBMCs, taken 5 days after the yellow fever booster vaccination. The clonotype comes from a man aged 25 to 45 who received the YFV17D yellow fever vaccine. The CDR3: CASSAGQGIVNEQFF. CDR3 in DNA: TGTGCCAGCAGCGCCGGACAGGGTATAGTAAATGAGCAGTTCTTC.